This T cell receptor (beta chain) was profiled in a study of T-cell memory formation after mild COVID-19. V shed 1 base and J shed 6 bases, with 13 bases lying between them. In germline, CDR1 is SGHTA, CDR2 FQGTGA. CDR3 length: 14 amino acids. Via MiXCR, TCRdb re-called the 5' RACE reads, giving one row per CDR3 protein. The sample has about 600,000 distinct CDR3 sequences, roughly 22% seen once. This chain connects TRBV7-3 to TRBJ2-7; D perhaps matches TRBD2 (5 bases). This TCR was sampled from an adult woman who had mild COVID-19 (a few samples of this study predate the infection). Cell type and time point are not known. Sequencing was carried out using PBMCs or a T cell subset sorted from them (not recorded which). The CDR3 coding sequence is TGTGCCAGCAGCTTAAAGGGTAGCGCTTCCGAGCAGTACTTC. Translating it yields CASSLKGSASEQYF.